Below are 11 T cell receptor beta chains sequenced from a single sample in a study of CD8+CD57+ T cells in acquired aplastic anemia. The template used for profiling TCR beta VDJ and CDR3 was genomic DNA. Using its own MiXCR run on the reads, TCRdb lists one record per CDR3 protein. The profile shows around 170,000 distinct CDR3 sequences, 63% of them singletons. Input material: sorted CD4+, CD8+, or CD8+CD57+ T cells (not recorded which) from PBMCs. Receptor source: a human donor in good health.

The chain uses TRBV24-1 and TRBJ2-1, with D perhaps TRBD1 (6 bases). V lost 0 bases and J 4 bases, leaving 12 bases between the germline ends. The CDR3 sequence is 16 residues long. The germline gives CDR1 KGHDR, CDR2 SFDVKD. The DNA of the CDR3 is TGTGCCACCAGTGATTTGCAGGGGCCGGGGTACAATGAGCAGTTCTTC. This sequence encodes CATSDLQGPGYNEQFF.

This clonotype was picked up many times. The V call is TRBV25-1, the J call TRBJ2-1, with D maybe TRBD2 (5 bases). Germline assignment: CDR1 MGHDK and CDR2 SYGVNS. V was trimmed by 0 bases and J by 4 bases, leaving 7 bases between them. This CDR3 spans 14 amino acids. CDR3 coding DNA: TGTGCCAGCAGTGAATACGGACTTTACAATGAGCAGTTCTTC. It specifies CASSEYGLYNEQFF.

The chain uses TRBV24-1 and TRBJ2-1; 13 nucleotides agree with TRBD2. The V gene end was trimmed by 7 bases and the J gene end by 5 bases; junction bases not matched to a gene: 1. The CDR3 extends over 14 amino acids. Germline assignment: CDR1 KGHDR and CDR2 SFDVKD. CDR3 nucleotide sequence: TGTGCCACCAGGGGACTAGCGGGAAACAATGAGCAGTTCTTC. This translates into CATRGLAGNNEQFF.

This clonotype was recorded at least ten times. V usage is TRBV7-8 and J usage is TRBJ2-5; possibly TRBD2 for D (6 bases). V lost 1 base and J 6 bases, leaving 12 bases between the germline ends. The length of the CDR3 is 14 residues. Germline values: CDR1 SGHVS, CDR2 FQNEAQ. For the CDR3, the DNA is TGTGCCAGCAGCTTAGACCCGGGCGGGAAGACCCAGTACTTC. Its translation is CASSLDPGGKTQYF. Combining the CDR3 with reference TRBV7-8 and TRBJ2-5 gives the whole variable domain GAGVSQSPRYKVAKRGQDVALRCDPISGHVSLFWYQQALGQGPEFLTYFQNEAQLDKSGLPSDRFFAERPEGSVSTLKIQRTQQEDSAVYLCASSLDPGGKTQYFGPGTRLLVL.

The rearrangement links TRBV5-6 to TRBJ1-5; D not resolved. Looked up from germline, CDR1 is SGHDT and CDR2 is YYEEEE. V gave up 1 base and J gave up 7 bases, with 9 bases separating them. CDR3 length: 13 residues. This CDR3 reads CASSLMGLQPQHF. CDR3 nucleotides: TGTGCCAGCAGCTTGATGGGGTTGCAGCCCCAGCATTTT.

The V call is TRBV12-3 or TRBV12-4, the J call TRBJ2-7; D remains ambiguous. V lost 5 bases and J 2 bases, leaving 13 bases between the germline ends. This CDR3 is built from 14 residues. In DNA form, the CDR3 reads TGTGCCAGCAGTAAACAAGGCGAAGCCTACGAGCAGTACTTC. Its translation is CASSKQGEAYEQYF.

The chain carries TRBV7-9 and TRBJ2-5; no clear D. Germline V gene lookup returns CDR1 SEHNR and CDR2 FQNEAQ (reference sequence). This CDR3 spans 14 amino acids. Trimming took 5 bases from V and 4 from J, leaving 14 bases between them. The CDR3 protein is CASSDIEVRETQYF. The CDR3 bases are TGTGCCAGCAGCGACATAGAGGTTAGAGAGACCCAGTACTTC.

About this clonotype: A much larger clone sits a single nucleotide away, making a read error possible. The gene calls are TRBV5-1 and TRBJ1-4; unclear D gene. The CDR3 loop spans 14 amino acids. V gave up 2 bases and J gave up 4 bases, with 9 bases separating them. Germline lookup yields CDR1 SGHRS and CDR2 YFSETQ. CDR3 in amino acids: CASSLDVLNEKLFF. The CDR3 coding sequence is TGCGCCAGCAGCTTAGACGTCCTTAATGAAAAACTGTTTTTT.

The chain combines TRBV11-3 with TRBJ1-4; D not resolved. V shed 9 bases and J shed 2 bases, with 16 bases lying between them. Germline-derived CDR1 and CDR2 are SGHNT and YENEEA. This CDR3 has 15 amino acids. CDR3 bases: TGTGCCAGTAGCGCAAGGGTAGCTACTAATGAAAAACTGTTTTTT. It yields the protein CASSARVATNEKLFF.

This chain joins TRBV5-1 and TRBJ1-6, with a tentative D call TRBD1 (6 bases). The CDR3 covers 14 residues. V lost 4 bases, J lost 11 bases, and 16 bases lay in between. Germline assignment: CDR1 SGHRS and CDR2 YFSETQ. CDR3: CASSRTGSEPPLHF. The CDR3 DNA sequence: TGCGCCAGCAGCAGAACAGGGTCCGAACCACCCCTCCACTTT.

Notes on this clonotype: One end of the junction fails to match germline, which may point to a read error. The chain recombines TRBV20-1 with TRBJ2-5; 7 bases agree with TRBD1. This CDR3 is 11 amino acids long. CDR1 and CDR2 (germline): DFQATT, SNEGSKA (reference sequence). CDR3 residues: CSARGGQAQNF. In DNA, the CDR3 is TGCAGTGCTAGGGGTGGACAGGCCCAAAACTTC.